Shown below are 12 T cell receptor beta chains from a single sample sequenced in a study of blood T cell repertoires in COVID-19. TCRdb's table, derived via immunoSEQ multiplex PCR, lists solely in-frame clones and lacks some. The sample comprises 25,000 to 30,000 clones, roughly four fifths of which are singletons, and almost 25% rests with the top ten. Input material: peripheral blood. The source of these receptors is a human donor in a cohort sampled during active COVID-19.

The chain is built from TRBV2 and TRBJ1-1; TRBD1 might be the D (5 bases). Trimming pared 2 bases from V and 3 bases from J, leaving 19 bases between. Germline V gene data show CDR1 as SNHLY and CDR2 as FYNNEI. The CDR3 has 17 residues. CDR3 coding DNA: TGTGCCAGCAGTGAATCGCCGGGGGGTTGGATGCACACTGAAGCTTTCTTT. It specifies CASSESPGGWMHTEAFF.

The rearrangement links TRBV28 to TRBJ2-7, with D possibly matching TRBD1 (6 bases). The CDR3 contains 15 residues. From germline, CDR1 is MDHEN and CDR2 SYDVKM. V shed 6 bases and J shed 4 bases, with 19 bases lying between them. In nucleotides, the CDR3 is TGTGCCAGCAGGATGAGTACAGGGACCCTTTACGAGCAGTACTTC. Translation gives CASRMSTGTLYEQYF.

This clone has a single count. V gene TRBV11-2 combines with J gene TRBJ2-7, with TRBD1 matching 7 bases. CDR3 length equals 17 residues. Germline CDR1 reads SGHAT; CDR2 reads FQNNGV. Losses at the gene ends were 4 bases for V and 4 bases for J; bases not matched to a gene: 16. CDR3 residues: CASSSLAIRTGKYEQYF. CDR3 nucleotide sequence: TGTGCCAGCAGCTCTCTGGCTATAAGGACAGGTAAATACGAGCAGTACTTC.

As concerns this clone: The junction does not match germline at one end; this may be a read error. V and J are TRBV4-3 and TRBJ2-3; 7 bases align to TRBD1. This CDR3 contains 12 residues. CDR1 and CDR2 (germline): LGHNA, YSLEER. The DNA of the CDR3 is TGCGCCAGCAGCCAAAGGACAGGACCCCCAATTTTT. It translates to CASSQRTGPPIF.

The chain is built from TRBV5-5 and TRBJ2-5, with TRBD2 matching 14 bases. Trimming at V came to 4 bases and at J to 5 bases, leaving 7 bases not matched to a gene. The CDR3 is made up of 16 amino acids. Per the germline V gene, CDR1 is SGHKS and CDR2 is YYEKEE (reference sequence). DNA for the CDR3: TGTGCCAGCAGCGGGACTAGCGGGAGTAGGTTGGAGACCCAGTACTTC. Amino acids: CASSGTSGSRLETQYF.

The CDR3 sequence is CASSKFGTASTGELFF. CDR3 nucleotide sequence: TGTGCCAGCAGCAAGTTCGGGACAGCCAGCACCGGGGAGCTGTTTTTT. This sequence joins TRBV7-3 and TRBJ2-2, with 7 nucleotides matching TRBD1. The CDR3 loop spans 16 amino acids. Germline values: CDR1 SGHTA, CDR2 FQGTGA. V was pared by 5 bases and J by 4 bases, with 10 bases of the junction left unmatched.

This sequence joins TRBV2 and TRBJ2-7; 7 bases agree with TRBD1. There are 13 residues in the CDR3. Germline CDR1 reads SNHLY; CDR2 reads FYNNEI. V was clipped by 6 bases and J by 2 bases; unmatched bases: 4. The CDR3 is CASSDRVAYEQYF. DNA of the CDR3: TGTGCCAGCAGCGACAGGGTTGCCTACGAGCAGTACTTC.

The gene calls are TRBV19 and TRBJ1-3; 11 nucleotides line up with TRBD1. Trimming at V came to 9 bases and at J to 6 bases, leaving 10 bases not matched to a gene. The CDR3 has 15 amino acids. Germline V gene lookup returns CDR1 LNHDA and CDR2 SQIVND (reference sequence). The CDR3 sequence: CASRRGQGAENTIYF. The CDR3 DNA is TGTGCCAGCCGACGCGGACAGGGGGCAGAAAACACCATATATTTT.

The chain has TRBV5-1 and TRBJ1-6; 9 bases fit TRBD1. Germline-derived CDR1 and CDR2 are SGHRS and YFSETQ. The trim removed 2 bases at V and 9 bases at J, leaving 12 bases unmatched. The CDR3 contains 17 residues. CDR3 DNA: TGCGCCAGCAGCTTCTCCGGGACAGGGTCCTCGTTTTCACCCCTCCACTTT. Translated: CASSFSGTGSSFSPLHF.

The chain recombines TRBV5-6 with TRBJ2-7, with D tentatively TRBD2 (6 bases). CDR3 length: 16 residues. Per germline, CDR1 SGHDT and CDR2 YYEEEE. V was cut by 4 bases and J by 2 bases, with 19 bases left in between. The CDR3 is CASSLYSEGFTYEQYF. DNA of the CDR3: TGTGCCAGCAGCCTCTACTCGGAGGGTTTTACCTACGAGCAGTACTTC. Full variable domain (rest looked up from reference TRBV5-6 and TRBJ2-7): DAGVTQSPTHLIKTRGQQVTLRCSPKSGHDTVSWYQQALGQGPQFIFQYYEEEERQRGNFPDRFSGHQFPNYSSELNVNALLLGDSALYLCASSLYSEGFTYEQYFGPGTRLTVT.

This chain connects TRBV6-2 or TRBV6-3 to TRBJ2-2; no clear D gene. V was trimmed by 5 bases and J by 5 bases, leaving 15 bases between them. Germline V gene sequence: CDR1 MNHEY, CDR2 SVGEGT. This CDR3 has 15 residues. CDR3 DNA sequence: TGTGCCAGCAGTGCGAGACCCTGGGCTACCGGGGAGCTGTTTTTT. This codes for CASSARPWATGELFF.

The chain has TRBV4-2 and TRBJ2-5; TRBD2 agrees at 9 bases. The germline V gene encodes CDR1 LGHNA and CDR2 YNFKEQ. The CDR3 spans 15 residues. V lost 2 bases and J lost 1; bases outside the gene matches: 2. The DNA for the CDR3 is TGTGCCAGCAGCCAACTAGCGGGGACCCAAGAGACCCAGTACTTC. It translates to CASSQLAGTQETQYF.